This T cell receptor (beta chain) was identified during a study of CD8 T cells in ankylosing spondylitis. TCRdb independently ran MiXCR on the 5' RACE reads; one entry per CDR3 protein. This table holds around 230,000 distinct CDR3 sequences, 8.2% found once. Study results and caveats: Prior literature has documented some motif variants in synovial fluid and blood from reactive arthritis. Clones tied to disease were said to be significantly enriched in matched ankylosing spondylitis synovial fluid.

This clonotype was counted many times. Its target is not known. The origin of this receptor is a female donor with ankylosing spondylitis or in good health (not recorded which). The sequenced sample consisted of blood, either unsorted or a sorted T cell fraction (not recorded which).

The DNA of the CDR3 is TGTGCCAGCAGCTCCGGACCGGGTATAGGGTCTCTCCATGGCTACACCTTC. Residues: CASSSGPGIGSLHGYTF. The chain has TRBV7-9 and TRBJ1-2; D remains ambiguous. Germline V gene data show CDR1 as SEHNR and CDR2 as FQNEAQ (reference sequence). V gave up 4 bases and J gave up 6 bases, with 24 bases separating them. This CDR3 region has 17 residues.